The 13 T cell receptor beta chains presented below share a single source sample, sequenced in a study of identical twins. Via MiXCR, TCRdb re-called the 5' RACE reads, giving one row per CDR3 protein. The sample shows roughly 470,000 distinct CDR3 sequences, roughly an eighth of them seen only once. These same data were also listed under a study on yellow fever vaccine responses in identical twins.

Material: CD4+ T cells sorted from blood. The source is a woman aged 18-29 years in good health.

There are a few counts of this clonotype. The CDR3 is CASRLLADTGELFF. The CDR3 region has the DNA TGCGCCAGCAGATTACTAGCGGACACCGGGGAGCTGTTTTTT. The chain joins TRBV5-1 to TRBJ2-2; 8 bases are shared with TRBD2. Germline V gene data show CDR1 as SGHRS and CDR2 as YFSETQ. Germline trimming cut 5 bases from V and 3 bases from J; bases unmatched to any gene: 3. There are 14 residues in the CDR3. Full variable domain (remainder filled in from reference TRBV5-1 and TRBJ2-2): KAGVTQTPRYLIKTRGQQVTLSCSPISGHRSVSWYQQTPGQGLQFLFEYFSETQRNKGNFPGRFSGRQFSNSRSEMNVSTLELGDSALYLCASRLLADTGELFFGEGSRLTVL.

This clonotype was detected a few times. This CDR3 reads CAISEGTGRLGGYTF. The CDR3 DNA reads TGTGCCATCAGTGAGGGGACAGGCCGACTTGGAGGCTACACCTTC. The V gene is TRBV10-3, the J gene TRBJ1-2; 8 bases are shared with TRBD1. CDR1 is ENHRY and CDR2 is SYGVKD in the germline V gene. This CDR3 contains 15 residues. The ends lost 2 bases at V and 8 bases at J; junction bases unmatched: 10.

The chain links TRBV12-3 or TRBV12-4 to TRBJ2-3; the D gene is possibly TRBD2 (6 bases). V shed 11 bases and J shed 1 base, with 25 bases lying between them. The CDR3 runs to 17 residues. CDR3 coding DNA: TGTGCCCTCTGTTTACGGCCCCCCGGGACTCGCACAGATACGCAGTATTTT. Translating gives CALCLRPPGTRTDTQYF.

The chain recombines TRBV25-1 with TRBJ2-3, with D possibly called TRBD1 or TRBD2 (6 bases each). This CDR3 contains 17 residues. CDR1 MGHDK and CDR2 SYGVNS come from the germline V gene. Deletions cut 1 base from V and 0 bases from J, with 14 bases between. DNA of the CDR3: TGTGCCAGCAGTGAATTGGTTCCGGGGGCTAGCACAGATACGCAGTATTTT. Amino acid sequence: CASSELVPGASTDTQYF.

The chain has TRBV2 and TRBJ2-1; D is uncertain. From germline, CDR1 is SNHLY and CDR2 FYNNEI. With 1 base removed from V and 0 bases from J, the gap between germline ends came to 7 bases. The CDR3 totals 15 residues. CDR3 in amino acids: CASSEVAASYNEQFF. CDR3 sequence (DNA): TGTGCCAGCAGTGAAGTGGCCGCCTCCTACAATGAGCAGTTCTTC. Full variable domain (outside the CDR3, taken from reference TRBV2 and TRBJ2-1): EPEVTQTPSHQVTQMGQEVILRCVPISNHLYFYWYRQILGQKVEFLVSFYNNEISEKSEIFDDQFSVERPDGSNFTLKIRSTKLEDSAMYFCASSEVAASYNEQFFGPGTRLTVL.

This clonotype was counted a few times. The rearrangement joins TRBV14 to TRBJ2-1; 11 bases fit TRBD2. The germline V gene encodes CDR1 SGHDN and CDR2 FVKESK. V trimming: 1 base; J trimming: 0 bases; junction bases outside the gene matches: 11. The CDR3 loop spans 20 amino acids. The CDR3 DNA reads TGTGCCAGCAGCCAAGGAAAGGATGGACTAGCGGGTTACTCCTACAATGAGCAGTTCTTC. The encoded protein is CASSQGKDGLAGYSYNEQFF.

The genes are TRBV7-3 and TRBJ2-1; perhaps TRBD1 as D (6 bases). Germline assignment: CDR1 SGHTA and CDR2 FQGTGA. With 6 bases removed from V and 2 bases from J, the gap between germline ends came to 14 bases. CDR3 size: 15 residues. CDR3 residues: CASSLNGGTYNEQFF. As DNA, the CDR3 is TGTGCCAGCAGTCTGAATGGGGGCACCTACAATGAGCAGTTCTTC.

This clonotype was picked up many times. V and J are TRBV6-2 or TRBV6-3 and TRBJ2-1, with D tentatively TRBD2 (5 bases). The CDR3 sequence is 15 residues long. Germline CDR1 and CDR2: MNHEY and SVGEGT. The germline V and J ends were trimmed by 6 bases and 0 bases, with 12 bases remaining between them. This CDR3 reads CASSLSGLSYNEQFF. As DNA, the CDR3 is TGTGCCAGCAGCCTCAGCGGACTCTCCTACAATGAGCAGTTCTTC.

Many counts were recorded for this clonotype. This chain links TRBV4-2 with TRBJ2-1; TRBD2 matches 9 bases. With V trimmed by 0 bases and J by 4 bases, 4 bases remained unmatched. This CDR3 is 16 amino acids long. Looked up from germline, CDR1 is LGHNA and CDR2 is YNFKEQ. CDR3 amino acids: CASSQDSGSSYNEQFF. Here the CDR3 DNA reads TGTGCCAGCAGCCAAGATAGCGGGAGCTCTTACAATGAGCAGTTCTTC.

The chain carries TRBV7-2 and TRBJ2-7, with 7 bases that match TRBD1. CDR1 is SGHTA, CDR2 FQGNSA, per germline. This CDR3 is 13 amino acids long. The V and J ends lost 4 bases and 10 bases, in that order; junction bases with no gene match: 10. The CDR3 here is CASSSSRNRGQYF. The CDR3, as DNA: TGTGCCAGCAGCTCATCGAGGAACAGGGGACAGTACTTC.

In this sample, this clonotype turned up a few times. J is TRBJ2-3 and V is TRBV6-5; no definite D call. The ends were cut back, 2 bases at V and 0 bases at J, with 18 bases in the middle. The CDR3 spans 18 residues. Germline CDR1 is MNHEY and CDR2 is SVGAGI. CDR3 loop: CASSYPRRDTPSTDTQYF. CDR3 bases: TGTGCCAGCAGTTACCCGAGGAGAGACACCCCTAGCACAGATACGCAGTATTTT.

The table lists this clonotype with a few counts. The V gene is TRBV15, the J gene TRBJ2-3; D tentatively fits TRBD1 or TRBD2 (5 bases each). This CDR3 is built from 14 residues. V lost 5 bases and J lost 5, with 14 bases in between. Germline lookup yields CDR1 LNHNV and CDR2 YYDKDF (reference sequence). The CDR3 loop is CATSPRDVLDTQYF. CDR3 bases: TGTGCCACCAGCCCCCGGGACGTCTTAGATACGCAGTATTTT.

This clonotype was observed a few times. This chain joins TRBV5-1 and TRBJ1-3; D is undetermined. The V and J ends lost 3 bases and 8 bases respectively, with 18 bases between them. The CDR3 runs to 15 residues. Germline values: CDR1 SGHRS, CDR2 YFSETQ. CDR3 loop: CASSSNPTLGDTIYF. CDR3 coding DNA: TGCGCCAGCAGCTCCAACCCGACACTTGGGGACACCATATATTTT.